This T cell receptor beta chain was captured in a study of spatial heterogeneity in lung cancer. Study in general: Fewer alpha-chain than beta-chain sequences were consistently detected. In the raw reads, each unique TCR and UMI combination was present more than ten times on average.

Every TCR cDNA molecule bore a unique molecular identifier. TCRdb re-called the 5' RACE reads through MiXCR, storing one row per CDR3 protein. In the table there are approximately 12,000 distinct CDR3 sequences, approximately 6% of which are singletons. Germline values: CDR1 GTSNPN, CDR2 SVGIG (reference sequence). V was clipped by 1 base and J by 5 bases, with 5 bases between them. This CDR3 is built from 11 residues. This clonotype was seen at least ten times. The sample's time point: sample taken at primary tumor resection. Whole RNA, isolated from tumor, nontumor lung or frozen PBMC, was sequenced without prior sorting. Samples were obtained from some 70 donors, all untreated early-stage non-small cell lung cancer patients.

The TCR was taken from a male donor with early-stage non-small cell lung cancer. The chain links TRBV30 to TRBJ2-5; TRBD1 is a possible D gene (5 bases). This specimen was normal lung tissue next to the tumor, taken at surgery. Here the CDR3 reads CAWSEGETQYF. CDR3 in DNA: TGTGCCTGGAGTGAGGGGGAGACCCAGTACTTC.